The 9 T cell receptor beta chains below come from one sample, sequenced in a study of control samples from healthy donors and cancer patients. Some clones are missing from TCRdb's copy, which holds only in-frame ones; the method was immunoSEQ multiplex PCR. Of about 410,000 clones listed, around 90% were seen once; the top ten hold just under 6.5%. Sequencing was done on a sample of PBMCs. These receptors all stem from a man between 35 and 55 years old with head and neck cancer.

The chain is built from TRBV11-3 and TRBJ2-2; D possibly corresponds to TRBD2 (5 bases). This CDR3 region has 17 residues. Germline values: CDR1 SGHNT, CDR2 YENEEA. Trimming stripped 5 bases from V and 4 bases from J, with 20 bases between. The CDR3 DNA follows: TGTGCCAGCAGCGACTCCCCGGGGAGTTTTTCCACCGGGGAGCTGTTTTTT. This encodes CASSDSPGSFSTGELFF.

The chain recombines TRBV6-2 or TRBV6-3 with TRBJ1-2, with 7 bases matching TRBD1. This CDR3 is built from 13 residues. Losses at the gene ends were 4 bases for V and 7 bases for J; bases not matched to a gene: 6. Germline V gene sequence: CDR1 MNHEY, CDR2 SVGEGT. The DNA of the CDR3 is TGTGCCAGCAGTTCAACAGGGGCTGGTGGCTACACCTTC. Its translation is CASSSTGAGGYTF.

This clone showed up just a few times. The chain is built from TRBV28 and TRBJ2-5; D possibly corresponds to TRBD1 (5 bases). The germline V gene has CDR1 MDHEN and CDR2 SYDVKM. There are 12 residues in the CDR3. The V end lost 2 bases, the J end lost 9 bases, and 10 bases lay between the germline ends. The CDR3 is CASSLTGQAQYF. In DNA, the CDR3 is TGTGCCAGCAGTTTAACCGGACAAGCCCAGTACTTC.

The chain links TRBV7-2 to TRBJ2-1; the D call may be TRBD1 or TRBD2 (7 bases each). Germline values: CDR1 SGHTA, CDR2 FQGNSA. This CDR3 has 15 amino acids. Trimming took off 1 base at V and 7 bases at J, with 14 bases between the two ends. CDR3 loop: CASSLVQGGRNEQFF. DNA of the CDR3: TGTGCCAGCAGCTTAGTCCAGGGGGGGAGGAATGAGCAGTTCTTC.

The chain's CDR3 is CASSVQGVGGYTF. DNA of the CDR3: TGTGCCAGCAGCGTCCAGGGGGTAGGTGGCTACACCTTC. The rearrangement uses TRBV9 and TRBJ1-2; TRBD1 agrees at 7 bases. Germline CDR1 reads SGDLS; CDR2 reads YYNGEE. J gave up 7 bases and V 2 bases, and 5 bases lay outside the gene matches. There are 13 residues in the CDR3.

The table lists this clone with a count of one. The CDR3 bases are TGTGCCAGCAGTGAGGTCGGGGTCTACGAGCAGTACTTC. This translates into CASSEVGVYEQYF. The V gene is TRBV2, the J gene TRBJ2-7; tentative D call: TRBD2 (5 bases). The CDR3 is 13 residues long. The V and J ends lost 3 bases and 3 bases respectively, with 9 bases between them. The germline V gene encodes CDR1 SNHLY and CDR2 FYNNEI.

The chain couples TRBV7-3 to TRBJ2-1; D gene ambiguous. The CDR3 is 16 residues long. The V and J ends lost 0 bases and 5 bases respectively, with 14 bases between them. From germline, CDR1 is SGHTA and CDR2 FQGTGA. The CDR3 reads CASSLTWRLADNEQFF. CDR3 in DNA: TGTGCCAGCAGCTTAACCTGGCGGCTGGCGGACAATGAGCAGTTCTTC.

This clone occurred once. The chain links TRBV3-1 (or the pseudogene TRBV3-2) to TRBJ1-2; D is ambiguous. V was clipped by 1 base and J by 6 bases, with 12 bases between them. The CDR3 is made up of 14 amino acids. Per the germline V gene, CDR1 is LGHDT and CDR2 is YNNKEL (reference sequence). The CDR3 loop is CASSQGHGVNGYTF. In nucleotides, the CDR3 is TGTGCCAGCAGCCAAGGGCACGGGGTTAATGGCTACACCTTC.

The V and J genes are TRBV9 and TRBJ2-2; TRBD2 matches at 14 bases. The CDR3 spans 15 residues. J gave up 5 bases and V 3 bases, and 0 bases lay outside the gene matches. Germline V gives CDR1 SGDLS, CDR2 YYNGEE. CDR3 protein: CASSGTSGGTGELFF. The DNA for the CDR3 is TGTGCCAGCAGCGGGACTAGCGGGGGGACCGGGGAGCTGTTTTTT.